This T cell receptor (beta chain) was documented in a study of T cells in Graves' hyperthyroidism and ophthalmopathy. Researchers amplified the TCR beta CDR3 regions from RNA transcripts. The TCR CDR3 first-round RT-PCR relied on the HTBI primer set. TCRdb re-called the multiplex PCR reads through MiXCR, storing one row per CDR3 protein. Of around 690,000 distinct CDR3 sequences in the sample, less than 25% are singletons; the top ten hold under 35%. This clonotype was picked up many times. Diagnostic assessment was based on clinical symptoms, serum thyroxine and TRAb, thyroid ultrasound and orbital computed tomography. This TCR derives from a man younger than 40 with Graves' ophthalmopathy. The sequencing sample was made of blood.

CDR3 protein: CASVVGRNEQFF. For the CDR3, the DNA is TGTGCCAGCGTAGTTGGACGCAATGAGCAGTTCTTC. The chain has TRBV7-2 and TRBJ2-1; D is unclear. The germline V gene has CDR1 SGHTA and CDR2 FQGNSA. There are 12 residues in the CDR3. Trimming pared 8 bases from V and 6 bases from J, leaving 11 bases between.